These 10 T cell receptor beta chains were all obtained from the same sample, sequenced in a study of blood T cells in healthy people across ages. Next came a second PCR, run for about 6 to 12 cycles, which used a sample-barcoded 5' primer along with a J-beta primer mix. MiXCR, run by TCRdb on the 5' RACE reads, gives a single entry per CDR3 protein. The data show around 1,600,000 distinct CDR3 sequences, roughly two fifths seen once. What was sequenced was blood. The receptors stem from a woman between 18 and 29 years old in good health.

This clonotype was seen more than once but under ten times. J is TRBJ2-3 and V is TRBV6-2 or TRBV6-3; perhaps TRBD1 as D (6 bases). CDR1 is MNHEY, CDR2 SVGEGT, per germline. V lost 0 bases and J lost 2, with 12 bases in between. The CDR3 is made up of 16 amino acids. The CDR3 sequence: CASSYSKGDNTDTQYF. The CDR3 DNA is TGTGCCAGCAGTTACTCGAAAGGGGACAACACAGATACGCAGTATTTT.

The V and J genes are TRBV5-6 and TRBJ1-2; possible D gene TRBD1, 5 bases. The germline V and J ends were trimmed by 2 bases and 5 bases, with 16 bases remaining between them. The CDR3 has 15 amino acids. Looked up from germline, CDR1 is SGHDT and CDR2 is YYEEEE. CDR3 bases: TGTGCCAGCAGCTTAACCGAAAGGGGCTGGTATGGCTACACCTTC. Its translation is CASSLTERGWYGYTF.

This clonotype was counted many times. The genes are TRBV4-1 and TRBJ1-6; 7 bases fit TRBD1. The CDR3 contains 15 residues. Germline loops: CDR1 MGHRA, CDR2 YSYEKL. The trim removed 4 bases at V and 8 bases at J, leaving 8 bases unmatched. The CDR3 DNA reads TGCGCCAGCAGCCGAGTGACAGGGAGGGATTCACCCCTCCACTTT. Its translation is CASSRVTGRDSPLHF.

This clonotype was counted only a few times. One junction end does not reproduce the germline sequence, and a read error may be involved. The chain links TRBV7-2 to TRBJ2-5, with 10 bases aligning to TRBD2. Gene TRBJ2-7 matches the end of the DNA better, so the J call may be wrong. This CDR3 spans 14 amino acids. Germline V CDR1 and CDR2: SGHTA, FQGNSA. The CDR3 nucleotides read TGTGCCGGCAGCCGACTAGCGGGTATCTACGAGCAGTACTTC. It yields the protein CAGSRLAGIYEQYF.

This clonotype was picked up one time. The J gene is TRBJ2-6, the V gene TRBV12-3 or TRBV12-4; 7 nucleotides agree with TRBD1. V lost 5 bases and J lost 4; bases outside the gene matches: 5. The CDR3 contains 15 residues. The CDR3 sequence is CASSQQGWGANVLTF. CDR3 sequence (DNA): TGTGCCAGCAGTCAACAGGGGTGGGGGGCCAACGTCCTGACTTTC.

This clonotype was seen a few times. The chain uses TRBV11-2 and TRBJ2-1; TRBD2 agrees at 7 bases. Trimming removed 6 bases from V and 7 bases from J; junction bases left unmatched: 9. Looked up from germline, CDR1 is SGHAT and CDR2 is FQNNGV. The CDR3 loop spans 14 amino acids. The CDR3 DNA reads as TGTGCCAGCAGTCTCTGGGACTACCTTAATGAGCAGTTCTTC. Protein product: CASSLWDYLNEQFF.

This clonotype is a singleton in its sample. CDR3 residues: CASSPLGGNTGELFF. The CDR3 region has the DNA TGTGCCAGCAGCCCGTTAGGGGGTAACACCGGGGAGCTGTTTTTT. The V call is TRBV11-2, the J call TRBJ2-2, with D perhaps matching TRBD1 (6 bases). V gave up 5 bases and J gave up 2 bases, with 12 bases separating them. Per the germline V gene, CDR1 is SGHAT and CDR2 is FQNNGV. The CDR3 loop spans 15 amino acids.

The J gene is TRBJ2-1, the V gene TRBV4-3; 8 bases agree with TRBD1. This CDR3 has 14 amino acids. Trimming took 8 bases from V and 4 from J; bases not matched to a gene: 7. CDR1 LGHNA and CDR2 YSLEER come from the germline V gene. The DNA for the CDR3 is TGCGCCAGCGGCCGGGACAGGAGATACAATGAGCAGTTCTTC. It translates to CASGRDRRYNEQFF.

The chain combines TRBV20-1 with TRBJ2-1; 11 bases match TRBD2. J gave up 9 bases and V 0 bases, and 10 bases lay outside the gene matches. Germline CDR1 and CDR2: DFQATT and SNEGSKA (reference sequence). CDR3 length: 16 residues. The CDR3 region has the DNA TGCAGTGCTAGAGATTCCGCTAGCGGGGGGATGAGTGAGCAGTTCTTC. Its translation: CSARDSASGGMSEQFF.

This chain joins TRBV12-3 or TRBV12-4 and TRBJ1-1; 7 nucleotides align to TRBD1. There are 13 residues in the CDR3. Losses at the gene ends were 10 bases for V and 5 bases for J; bases not matched to a gene: 10. The chain's CDR3 is CAINQQGYTEAFF. The CDR3, as DNA: TGTGCCATCAATCAACAGGGGTATACTGAAGCTTTCTTT.